This T cell receptor beta chain was sequenced in a study of T cell responses to AZD1222 COVID-19 vaccine. On this clone: Its matching antigen is unknown.

The study, taken as a whole, reports: White British people made up most donors, females outnumbered males, and clonal diversity was possibly underestimated. The number of AZD1222 recipients seropositive at baseline was only five or six.

Data came from immunoSEQ multiplex PCR; TCRdb stores just in-frame clones and leaves some out. Among fewer than 70,000 clones listed, about four fifths were seen once. V gave up 5 bases and J gave up 4 bases, with 14 bases separating them. Germline CDR1 is SGHAT and CDR2 is FQNNGV. The CDR3 length is 14 residues. V usage is TRBV11-2 and J usage is TRBJ1-2; D is uncertain. The clonotype comes from an adult who received the AZD1222 COVID-19 vaccine. The sequencing here drew on peripheral blood, taken 28 days after the second AZD1222 dose. Here the CDR3 DNA reads TGTGCCAGCAGCCTAGTATCCGGGGTCTATGGCTACACCTTC. Its translation is CASSLVSGVYGYTF.